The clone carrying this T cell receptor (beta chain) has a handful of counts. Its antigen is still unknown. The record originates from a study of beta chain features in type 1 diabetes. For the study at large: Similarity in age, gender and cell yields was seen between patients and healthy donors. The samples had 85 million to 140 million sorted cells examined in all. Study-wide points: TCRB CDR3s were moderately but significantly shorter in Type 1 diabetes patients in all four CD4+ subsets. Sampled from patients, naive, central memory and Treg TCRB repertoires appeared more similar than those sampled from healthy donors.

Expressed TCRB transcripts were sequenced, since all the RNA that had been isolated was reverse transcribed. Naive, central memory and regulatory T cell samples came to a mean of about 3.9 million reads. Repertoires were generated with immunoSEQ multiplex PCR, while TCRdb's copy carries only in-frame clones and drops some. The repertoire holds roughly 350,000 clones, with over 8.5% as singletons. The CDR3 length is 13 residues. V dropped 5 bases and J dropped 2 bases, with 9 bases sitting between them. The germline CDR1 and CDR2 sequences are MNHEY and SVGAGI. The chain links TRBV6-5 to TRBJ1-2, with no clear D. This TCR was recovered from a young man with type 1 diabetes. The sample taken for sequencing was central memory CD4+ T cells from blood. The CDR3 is CASSEPQNYGYTF. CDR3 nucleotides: TGTGCCAGCAGTGAACCCCAAAACTATGGCTACACCTTC.